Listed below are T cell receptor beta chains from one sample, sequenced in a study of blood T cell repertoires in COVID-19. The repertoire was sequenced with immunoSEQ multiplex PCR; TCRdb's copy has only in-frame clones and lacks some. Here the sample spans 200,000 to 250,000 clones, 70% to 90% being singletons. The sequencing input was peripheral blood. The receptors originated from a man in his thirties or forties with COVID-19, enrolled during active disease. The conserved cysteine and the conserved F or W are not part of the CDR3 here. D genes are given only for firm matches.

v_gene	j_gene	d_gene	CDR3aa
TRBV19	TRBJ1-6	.	ASSIRGRNSPLH
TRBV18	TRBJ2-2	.	ASSPGGQSTGELF
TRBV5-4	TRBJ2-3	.	ASSRGGPADTQY
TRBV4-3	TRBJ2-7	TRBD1	ASSQDGGQGYEQY
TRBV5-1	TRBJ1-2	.	ASSLDSANYGYT
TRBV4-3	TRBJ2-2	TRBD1	ASSNSRDRGLAGELF
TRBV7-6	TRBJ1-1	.	ASSLLKGEGSTEAF
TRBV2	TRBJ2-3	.	ASSGGFGTDTQY
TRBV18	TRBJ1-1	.	ASSPLRNTEAF
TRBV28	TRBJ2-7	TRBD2	ASTLGGRSYEQY
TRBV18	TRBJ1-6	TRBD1	ASSPPGTGDAKSPLH
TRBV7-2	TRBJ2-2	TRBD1	ASRHRQGDTGELF
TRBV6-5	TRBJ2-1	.	ASSPTGGSYNEQF
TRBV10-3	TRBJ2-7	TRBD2	AISERGAGLAGGPSYEQY
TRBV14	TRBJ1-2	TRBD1	ASSQLGTGRVRNYGYT
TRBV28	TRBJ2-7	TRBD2	ASSKETSGRPFSEQY
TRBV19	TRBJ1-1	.	ASSLGQRNTEAF
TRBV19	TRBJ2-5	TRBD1	ASSVRQGETQY
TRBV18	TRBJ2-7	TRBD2	ASSPGRGFYEQY
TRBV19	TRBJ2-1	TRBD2	ASSTPPSGGYNEQF
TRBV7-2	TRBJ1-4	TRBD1	ASSSQRVQGATNEKLF
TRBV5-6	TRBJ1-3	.	ASSLGVQGWSGNTIY
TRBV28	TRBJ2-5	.	ASKRGPRQETQY
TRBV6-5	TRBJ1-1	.	ASSRGGTNTEAF
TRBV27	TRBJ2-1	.	ASSLSFLAHNEQF
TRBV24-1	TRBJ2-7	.	ATSDSAGVEQY
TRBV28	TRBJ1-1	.	ASRKEPSGTEAF
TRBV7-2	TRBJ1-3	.	ASSLGQGNTIY
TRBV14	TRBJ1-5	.	ASSQDKKATARPDGHQPQH
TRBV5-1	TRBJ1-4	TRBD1	ASSPGQVVNEKLF
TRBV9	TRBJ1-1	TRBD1	ASSVDRGNTEAF
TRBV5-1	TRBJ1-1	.	ASSPGSAEAF
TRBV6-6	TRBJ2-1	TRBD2	ASSSPGREQF
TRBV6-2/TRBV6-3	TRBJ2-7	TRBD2	ASSWRDYRREQY
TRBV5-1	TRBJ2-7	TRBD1	ASSFAGQGAYEQY
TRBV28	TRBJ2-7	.	ASRYQGYDYEQY
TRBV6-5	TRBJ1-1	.	ASSSYRDEAF
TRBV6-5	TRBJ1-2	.	ASSSREANYGYT
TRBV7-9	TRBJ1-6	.	ASSPDSPSPLH
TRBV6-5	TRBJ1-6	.	ASSYHDRFNSPLH
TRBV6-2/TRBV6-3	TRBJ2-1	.	ASSYEDKNEQF